Following are 10 T cell receptor beta chains from one sample sequenced in a study of blood T cell repertoires in COVID-19. Profiling relied on immunoSEQ multiplex PCR, and the TCRdb table lists in-frame clones only, not all of them. The sample records 140,000 to 150,000 clones, nearly 90% being singletons. Material: peripheral blood. Receptors were obtained from a man between 65 and 79 years old with acute or convalescent COVID-19.

This clone showed up just once. This chain links TRBV18 with TRBJ2-3; D gene uncertain. The CDR3 consists of 13 residues. Germline CDR1 reads KGHSH; CDR2 reads LQKENI. Trimming removed 5 bases at V and 6 bases at J, with 12 bases between. The CDR3 spells CASSTNNGDTQYF. The CDR3 coding sequence is TGTGCCAGCTCAACGAATAACGGGGATACGCAGTATTTT.

The rearrangement links TRBV7-9 to TRBJ1-4; D is unclear. CDR3 size: 13 residues. CDR1 is SEHNR, CDR2 FQNEAQ, per germline (reference sequence). V dropped 5 bases and J dropped 4 bases, with 8 bases sitting between them. The chain's CDR3 is CASSPGNNEKLFF. The CDR3 coding sequence is TGTGCCAGCAGCCCGGGAAATAATGAAAAACTGTTTTTT. The entire variable domain, with the rest obtained from reference TRBV7-9 and TRBJ1-4, is as follows: DTGVSQNPRHKITKRGQNVTFRCDPISEHNRLYWYRQTLGQGPEFLTYFQNEAQLEKSRLLSDRFSAERPKGSFSTLEIQRTEQGDSAMYLCASSPGNNEKLFFGSGTQLSVL.

The chain has TRBV11-3 and TRBJ2-1; TRBD2 might be the D (6 bases). The V end was cut by 5 bases, the J end by 7 bases, with 12 bases between. CDR1 and CDR2 (germline): SGHNT, YENEEA. The CDR3 spans 13 residues. The CDR3 is CASSRDSWNEQFF. For the CDR3, the DNA is TGTGCCAGCAGCCGGGACTCCTGGAATGAGCAGTTCTTC.

The CDR3 nucleotides read TGTGCCAGCAGCTTACCCCGTGCAGGGGAGGGTTCACCCCTCCACTTT. Protein product: CASSLPRAGEGSPLHF. The J gene is TRBJ1-6, the V gene TRBV13, with D possibly TRBD1 on 6 matching bases. V lost 2 bases and J 9 bases, leaving 17 bases between the germline ends. There are 16 residues in the CDR3. Germline CDR1 reads PRHDT; CDR2 reads FYEKMQ (reference sequence). Filled out from reference TRBV13 and TRBJ1-6, the complete variable domain reads AAGVIQSPRHLIKEKRETATLKCYPIPRHDTVYWYQQGPGQDPQFLISFYEKMQSDKGSIPDRFSAQQFSDYHSELNMSSLELGDSALYFCASSLPRAGEGSPLHFGNGTRLTVT.

The V gene is TRBV19, the J gene TRBJ2-3; the D gene is possibly TRBD1 (5 bases). The CDR3 runs 16 residues. Germline V gene lookup returns CDR1 LNHDA and CDR2 SQIVND (reference sequence). V was trimmed by 9 bases and J by 2 bases, leaving 21 bases between them. The CDR3, as DNA: TGTGCCAGAGCGACTGCTGGGGCTGCCAACACAGATACGCAGTATTTT. Protein: CARATAGAANTDTQYF.

The chain has TRBV7-2 and TRBJ1-1; 9 nucleotides line up with TRBD1. The CDR3 has 15 amino acids. CDR1 and CDR2 (germline): SGHTA, FQGNSA. The V gene end was trimmed by 3 bases and the J gene end by 1 base; junction bases not matched to a gene: 3. The CDR3 spells CASSLGTGKNTEAFF. As DNA, the CDR3 is TGTGCCAGCAGCTTGGGGACAGGGAAGAACACTGAAGCTTTCTTT.

The V call is TRBV4-1, the J call TRBJ2-3, with 14 bases that match TRBD2. V shed 4 bases and J 5 bases; nucleotides not matched to a gene: 5. From germline, CDR1 is MGHRA and CDR2 YSYEKL. This CDR3 region has 16 residues. CDR3 sequence: CASSRGTSGSQDTQYF. As DNA, the CDR3 is TGCGCCAGCAGCCGAGGGACTAGCGGGAGTCAAGATACGCAGTATTTT.

The chain employs TRBV5-1 and TRBJ1-5, with TRBD1 as a possible D gene (6 bases). This CDR3 spans 15 amino acids. The ends were cut back, 1 base at V and 6 bases at J, with 14 bases in the middle. Germline CDR1 is SGHRS and CDR2 is YFSETQ. CDR3 DNA sequence: TGCGCCAGCAGCTTGTACGGGGACAATACTCAGCCCCAGCATTTT. This gives the protein CASSLYGDNTQPQHF.

The chain is built from TRBV6-5 and TRBJ1-3; D gene uncertain. The germline V gene encodes CDR1 MNHEY and CDR2 SVGAGI. Trimming pared 5 bases from V and 4 bases from J, leaving 15 bases between. CDR3 length equals 15 residues. This CDR3 is CASSPDISGGNTIYF. The CDR3 DNA sequence: TGTGCCAGCAGTCCCGACATATCTGGCGGAAACACCATATATTTT.

The V gene is TRBV19, the J gene TRBJ1-1, with TRBD1 matching 7 bases. The CDR3 has 14 residues. Germline loops: CDR1 LNHDA, CDR2 SQIVND (reference sequence). With 2 bases clipped from V and 7 bases from J, the junction kept 7 bases outside the gene matches. The CDR3 DNA reads TGTGCCAGTAGTATAACCCAGGGACAGAGTGAAGCTTTCTTT. Translating gives CASSITQGQSEAFF.